This TCR beta chain is from a study of blood T cell repertoires in COVID-19. The CDR3 has 15 amino acids. The germline gives CDR1 MNHEY, CDR2 SVGAGI. Deletions cut 3 bases from V and 4 bases from J, with 13 bases between. Using immunoSEQ multiplex PCR, the repertoire was profiled, and TCRdb retains in-frame clones only, with some absent. The sample holds 300,000 to 500,000 clones; 88% are singletons and the top ten take about 0.89%. This sequence was found in a woman aged 30 to 39 with acute COVID-19. The sequenced sample was PBMCs or T cells enriched from blood (not recorded which). The rearrangement uses TRBV6-5 and TRBJ2-1; D perhaps matches TRBD2 (5 bases). The CDR3 nucleotides are TGTGCCAGCAGTTATGAGGCCAGACTATACAATGAGCAGTTCTTC. This gives the protein CASSYEARLYNEQFF.